These T cell receptor beta chains were read from a single sample in a study of TIL therapy for anti-PD-1-resistant metastatic lung cancer. The table came from immunoSEQ multiplex PCR; TCRdb's copy has only in-frame clones and leaves some out. Among more than 90,000 clones, approximately 65% were seen once, and the ten largest hold roughly 9.7%. Sequenced material: tumor tissue, taken at baseline. The receptors derive from a person aged 25-80 years with non-small cell lung cancer. Both conserved end residues are part of each CDR3. The D gene is left open where the match is weak. Clone size, where shown, is once, few, many, or a class for clones that have expanded.

d_gene: NA; abundance: NA; v_gene: TRBV4-3; j_gene: TRBJ2-1; CDR3nt: TGCGCCAGCAGCCAAGAAAGAACCCCGGGAGAGCAGTTCTTC; CDR3aa: CASSQERTPGEQFF
d_gene: TRBD2; abundance: NA; v_gene: TRBV7-9; j_gene: TRBJ2-1; CDR3nt: TGTGCCAGCAGCTTATCTACGACTAGCGGGAGCAATGAGCAGTTCTTC; CDR3aa: CASSLSTTSGSNEQFF
d_gene: NA; abundance: NA; v_gene: TRBV7-2; j_gene: TRBJ2-7; CDR3nt: TGTGCCAGCAGCTTAGGCAGGAGACGGGACGAGCAGTACTTC; CDR3aa: CASSLGRRRDEQYF
d_gene: NA; abundance: NA; v_gene: TRBV5-1; j_gene: TRBJ2-5; CDR3nt: TGCGCCAGCGCTACCCTCGGGGGAGAGACCCAGTACTTC; CDR3aa: CASATLGGETQYF
d_gene: NA; abundance: once; v_gene: TRBV11-2; j_gene: TRBJ1-2; CDR3nt: TGTGCCAGCAGCTTAGGTCAGGGGTTTAACTATGGCTACACCTTC; CDR3aa: CASSLGQGFNYGYTF
d_gene: NA; abundance: NA; v_gene: TRBV10-3; j_gene: TRBJ2-7; CDR3nt: TGTGCCATCAGTGCCCCACAGGGTTACGAGCAGTACTTC; CDR3aa: CAISAPQGYEQYF
d_gene: TRBD2; abundance: few; v_gene: TRBV7-3; j_gene: TRBJ2-1; CDR3nt: TGTGCCAGCAGCATAGCGGGAGGGACTCCCTACAATGAGCAGTTCTTC; CDR3aa: CASSIAGGTPYNEQFF
d_gene: NA; abundance: NA; v_gene: TRBV9; j_gene: TRBJ2-7; CDR3nt: TGTGCCAGCAGCGTAGGACAGAGCTCCTACGAGCAGTACTTC; CDR3aa: CASSVGQSSYEQYF
d_gene: NA; abundance: once; v_gene: TRBV6-5; j_gene: TRBJ1-2; CDR3nt: TGTGCCAGCAGCCCACAGGGCCTTAACTATGGCTACACCTTC; CDR3aa: CASSPQGLNYGYTF
d_gene: NA; abundance: once; v_gene: TRBV6-2/TRBV6-3; j_gene: TRBJ1-2; CDR3nt: TGTGCCAGCAGTTCCCCTTGGAGGGGCGGTCATGGCTACACCTTC; CDR3aa: CASSSPWRGGHGYTF
d_gene: NA; abundance: NA; v_gene: TRBV2; j_gene: TRBJ2-6; CDR3nt: TGTGCCAGCACTCTCGAGGCAGGGGCCAACGTCCTGACTTTC; CDR3aa: CASTLEAGANVLTF
d_gene: NA; abundance: few; v_gene: TRBV7-8; j_gene: TRBJ2-1; CDR3nt: TGTGCCAGCAGCTTACTCCCTCCCGCTAGCGCCCCGATGAATGAGCAGTTCTTC; CDR3aa: CASSLLPPASAPMNEQFF
d_gene: NA; abundance: NA; v_gene: TRBV4-2; j_gene: TRBJ2-7; CDR3nt: TGTGCCAGCAGCCAAGAGGTCGGGGGTCAACAAGGCGAGCAGTACTTC; CDR3aa: CASSQEVGGQQGEQYF
d_gene: NA; abundance: NA; v_gene: TRBV13; j_gene: TRBJ1-6; CDR3nt: TGTGCCAGCAGCCGTAGGATAACCGGGACTCCGTTTGTCGCCCTCCACTTT; CDR3aa: CASSRRITGTPFVALHF
d_gene: NA; abundance: NA; v_gene: TRBV14; j_gene: TRBJ2-2; CDR3nt: TGTGCCAGCAGCCAACACCGCCCTGGGGGCACGGGGGAGCTGTTTTTT; CDR3aa: CASSQHRPGGTGELFF
d_gene: NA; abundance: NA; v_gene: TRBV19; j_gene: TRBJ2-2; CDR3nt: TGTGCCAGTAGTATAGAGCCGGGATTAAACACCGGGGAGCTGTTTTTT; CDR3aa: CASSIEPGLNTGELFF
d_gene: NA; abundance: NA; v_gene: TRBV6-6; j_gene: TRBJ2-3; CDR3nt: TGTGCCAGCAGTTTACAGGGAATCAATGCAGATACGCAGTATTTT; CDR3aa: CASSLQGINADTQYF
d_gene: TRBD2; abundance: NA; v_gene: TRBV19; j_gene: TRBJ2-2; CDR3nt: TGTGCCAGTAGTACAGCACTAGCGGGGGGGGGCGGGGAGCTGTTTTTT; CDR3aa: CASSTALAGGGGELFF
d_gene: NA; abundance: NA; v_gene: TRBV24-1; j_gene: TRBJ2-7; CDR3nt: TGTGCCACCAGTGATCCGAAAAGCTCCTACGAGCAGTACTTC; CDR3aa: CATSDPKSSYEQYF
d_gene: NA; abundance: few; v_gene: TRBV7-2; j_gene: TRBJ1-1; CDR3nt: TGTGCCAGCAGCTTAGGGCGAAGGACTGAAGCTTTCTTT; CDR3aa: CASSLGRRTEAFF
d_gene: NA; abundance: NA; v_gene: TRBV6-5; j_gene: TRBJ1-1; CDR3nt: TGTGCCAGCAGTTACGGGACGGTGAACACTGAAGCTTTCTTT; CDR3aa: CASSYGTVNTEAFF
d_gene: NA; abundance: few; v_gene: TRBV7-2; j_gene: TRBJ2-7; CDR3nt: TGTGCCAGCAGCTTTTCCAGGGCTCACGAGCAGTACTTC; CDR3aa: CASSFSRAHEQYF
d_gene: TRBD1; abundance: NA; v_gene: TRBV4-1; j_gene: TRBJ1-2; CDR3nt: TGCGCCAGCAGCCAAGGGACAGGCCCTTTTTATGGCTACACCTTC; CDR3aa: CASSQGTGPFYGYTF
d_gene: TRBD2; abundance: NA; v_gene: TRBV7-2; j_gene: TRBJ2-7; CDR3nt: TGTGCCAGCAGCTCGGGACTAGCGGGAGGGCCAGACGAGCAGTACTTC; CDR3aa: CASSSGLAGGPDEQYF
d_gene: NA; abundance: NA; v_gene: TRBV20-1; j_gene: TRBJ1-6; CDR3nt: TGCAGTTCAGCGGACGTGCCCCTCCACTTT; CDR3aa: CSSADVPLHF
d_gene: TRBD1; abundance: NA; v_gene: TRBV6-5; j_gene: TRBJ2-7; CDR3nt: TGTGCCAGCCTCTCTCGACAGGGGGCGTACTACGAGCAGTACTTC; CDR3aa: CASLSRQGAYYEQYF
d_gene: NA; abundance: NA; v_gene: TRBV5-6; j_gene: TRBJ2-5; CDR3nt: TGTGCCAGCAGCTTGGGCAGACAAGAGACCCAGTACTTC; CDR3aa: CASSLGRQETQYF
d_gene: TRBD2; abundance: NA; v_gene: TRBV7-8; j_gene: TRBJ2-5; CDR3nt: TGTGCCAGCAGCTTTAGCGGGGGGGCTGGGGGGACCCAGTACTTC; CDR3aa: CASSFSGGAGGTQYF
d_gene: NA; abundance: once; v_gene: TRBV7-2; j_gene: TRBJ1-2; CDR3nt: TGTGCCAGCAGCTACCCAAGAGCTAACTATGGCTACACCTTC; CDR3aa: CASSYPRANYGYTF
d_gene: TRBD1; abundance: few; v_gene: TRBV28; j_gene: TRBJ1-4; CDR3nt: TGTGCCAGCAGCCGAAGGGACAGGGTTGATGAAAAACTGTTTTTT; CDR3aa: CASSRRDRVDEKLFF
d_gene: NA; abundance: NA; v_gene: TRBV28; j_gene: TRBJ2-2; CDR3nt: TGTGCCAGCAGCCCCCAGGGGCCGAACACCGGGGAGCTGTTTTTT; CDR3aa: CASSPQGPNTGELFF
d_gene: NA; abundance: NA; v_gene: TRBV6-6; j_gene: TRBJ2-7; CDR3nt: TGTGCCAGCAGTAAACAGGGATGGGAGCAGTACTTC; CDR3aa: CASSKQGWEQYF
d_gene: TRBD2; abundance: once; v_gene: TRBV24-1; j_gene: TRBJ2-3; CDR3nt: TGTGCCACCAGTGACCGGACTAGCGGAGGCACAGATACGCAGTATTTT; CDR3aa: CATSDRTSGGTDTQYF
d_gene: NA; abundance: NA; v_gene: TRBV28; j_gene: TRBJ2-2; CDR3nt: TGTGCCAGCAGTTTATTGACCAACACCGGGGAGCTGTTTTTT; CDR3aa: CASSLLTNTGELFF
d_gene: TRBD1; abundance: NA; v_gene: TRBV5-1; j_gene: TRBJ1-2; CDR3nt: TGCGCCAGCAAACGGGACAGGGGATCAATCTATGGAGGCTACACCTTC; CDR3aa: CASKRDRGSIYGGYTF
d_gene: TRBD1; abundance: NA; v_gene: TRBV18; j_gene: TRBJ1-5; CDR3nt: TGTGCCAGCTCACCAGGACAGGGCAATCAGCCCCAGCATTTT; CDR3aa: CASSPGQGNQPQHF
d_gene: TRBD1; abundance: NA; v_gene: TRBV4-2; j_gene: TRBJ2-1; CDR3nt: TGTGCCAGCAGCCAATGGGCCGGGACAGGGACTGAGCAGTTCTTC; CDR3aa: CASSQWAGTGTEQFF
d_gene: TRBD2; abundance: once; v_gene: TRBV5-6; j_gene: TRBJ2-3; CDR3nt: TGTGCCAGCAGCCGAGGACTAGCAGCAGATACGCAGTATTTT; CDR3aa: CASSRGLAADTQYF
d_gene: NA; abundance: NA; v_gene: TRBV5-1; j_gene: TRBJ2-5; CDR3nt: TGCGCCAGCAGCTTGGGGACTACCCAAGAGACCCAGTACTTC; CDR3aa: CASSLGTTQETQYF
d_gene: TRBD2; abundance: few; v_gene: TRBV3-1/TRBV3-2; j_gene: TRBJ2-5; CDR3nt: TGTGCCAGCAGCCAAGATCGAGGAGCGGGGGGGCGCCAAGAGACCCAGTACTTC; CDR3aa: CASSQDRGAGGRQETQYF